The 11 T cell receptor beta chains presented below share a single source sample, sequenced in a study of T cells in Graves' hyperthyroidism and ophthalmopathy. It was RNA transcripts that yielded the amplified TCR beta CDR3 regions. The study used the HTBI primer set for a first-round RT-PCR of the TCR CDR3. TCRdb used MiXCR to reprocess the multiplex PCR reads, holding one entry per CDR3 protein. The sample consists of about 360,000 distinct CDR3 sequences, 19% of them appearing once. The sequenced sample consisted of blood. The receptors originated from a woman aged 18-30 years with Graves' hyperthyroidism.

This clonotype showed up many times. The chain recombines TRBV7-8 with TRBJ2-1; 8 bases are shared with TRBD1. Germline CDR1 SGHVS, CDR2 FQNEAQ. The CDR3 extends over 16 amino acids. Unmatched junction bases numbered 7, after V lost 5 bases and J lost 1 base. The DNA of the CDR3 is TGTGCCAGCAGCCCCTTAGACAGGGGTTCCTACAATGAGCAGTTCTTC. Amino acids: CASSPLDRGSYNEQFF.

The V and J genes are TRBV28 and TRBJ2-5, with TRBD2 matching over 10 bases. The CDR3 runs to 15 residues. Trimming at V came to 5 bases and at J to 5 bases, leaving 8 bases not matched to a gene. The V gene's germline CDR1 is MDHEN and CDR2 SYDVKM. In DNA form, the CDR3 reads TGTGCCAGCAGTCCCTCGGTTAGCGGGGGGGAGACCCAGTACTTC. It translates to CASSPSVSGGETQYF. Together with reference TRBV28 and TRBJ2-5, the CDR3 gives the full variable domain: DVKVTQSSRYLVKRTGEKVFLECVQDMDHENMFWYRQDPGLGLRLIYFSYDVKMKEKGDIPEGYSVSREKKERFSLILESASTNQTSMYLCASSPSVSGGETQYFGPGTRLLVL.

This clonotype was detected ten times or more. An end of the junction does not agree with germline; a read error may underlie this. Here the CDR3 reads CASRSGSAEETQYF. The CDR3 DNA reads as TGTGCCAGCAGATCGGGGAGCGCGGAAGAGACCCAGTACTTC. V gene TRBV10-1 combines with J gene TRBJ2-5, with a tentative D call TRBD2 (5 bases). Germline CDR1 and CDR2: WNHNN and SYGVQD (reference sequence). The CDR3 has 14 amino acids.

In this sample, this clonotype turned up many times. This rearrangement joins TRBV6-2 or TRBV6-3 to TRBJ2-5, with unresolved D. The CDR3 spans 13 residues. The germline V gene has CDR1 MNHEY and CDR2 SVGEGT. V was pared by 7 bases and J by 0 bases, with 9 bases between. The CDR3 nucleotides are TGTGCCAGCAAACTTACATACCAAGAGACCCAGTACTTC. Translating gives CASKLTYQETQYF.

A few counts support this clonotype. This sequence joins TRBV6-4 and TRBJ2-4; the match to TRBD2 covers 10 bases. J gave up 1 base and V 5 bases, and 11 bases lay outside the gene matches. Germline values: CDR1 MRHNA, CDR2 SNTAGT. This CDR3 spans 18 amino acids. The CDR3 coding sequence is TGTGCCAGCAGTACCAGACTAGCGGGTCTGACGGCCAAAAACATTCAGTACTTC. Translated: CASSTRLAGLTAKNIQYF.

This clonotype was recorded many times. The rearrangement joins TRBV12-3 or TRBV12-4 to TRBJ2-5; unclear D gene. Trimming left V 3 bases short and J 5 bases short, with 10 bases between. The CDR3 loop spans 13 amino acids. The CDR3 loop reads CASSFRTRETQYF. The CDR3, as DNA: TGTGCCAGCAGTTTCAGGACCAGGGAGACCCAGTACTTC.

Ten or more counts support this clonotype. The genes are TRBV30 and TRBJ2-5, with D tentatively TRBD1 (5 bases). This CDR3 has 12 amino acids. CDR1 and CDR2 from the germline V gene are GTSNPN and SVGIG (reference sequence). The V end was cut by 1 base, the J end by 4 bases, with 7 bases between. Written as DNA, the CDR3 is TGTGCCTGGAGTGGGGGCCTAGAGACCCAGTACTTC. Amino acid sequence: CAWSGGLETQYF.

The CDR3: CAISLRDNYEQYF. CDR3 nucleotide sequence: TGTGCCATCAGTCTCCGGGACAACTACGAGCAGTACTTC. J is TRBJ2-7 and V is TRBV10-3; a possible D gene is TRBD1 (6 bases). Germline V gene data show CDR1 as ENHRY and CDR2 as SYGVKD. The CDR3 spans 13 residues. Trimming pared 5 bases from V and 3 bases from J, leaving 11 bases between.

The V and J genes are TRBV7-9 and TRBJ2-5; D is uncertain. V lost 5 bases, J lost 5 bases, and 12 bases lay in between. Looked up from germline, CDR1 is SEHNR and CDR2 is FQNEAQ (reference sequence). The CDR3 covers 13 residues. As DNA, the CDR3 is TGTGCCAGCAGCCCCCGGGCGGCGGAGACCCAGTACTTC. It yields the protein CASSPRAAETQYF.

The count of this clonotype is one. One end of the junction is discordant with germline, which a read error may explain. The chain links TRBV7-9 to TRBJ1-1, with no clear D. The CDR3 loop spans 12 amino acids. Germline assignment: CDR1 SEHNR and CDR2 FQNEAQ (reference sequence). The CDR3 DNA is TGTGCCAGCAGCTCCTTGGGCACTGAAGCTTGCTTT. It specifies CASSSLGTEACF.

There are many counts of this clonotype. The chain combines TRBV6-5 with TRBJ2-7, with D maybe TRBD1 (6 bases). The CDR3 spans 16 residues. Trimming removed 9 bases from V and 2 bases from J, with 23 bases in between. Germline CDR1 and CDR2: MNHEY and SVGAGI. For the CDR3, the DNA is TGTGCCAGGACAACGAGGGGGACGGATCAAACCTACGAGCAGTACTTC. This codes for CARTTRGTDQTYEQYF.